This TCR beta chain is drawn from a study of identical twins. Study-level findings and limits: Rather than following the same donors, the conclusions depended on cross-sectional statistical analysis.

This clonotype showed up many times. Its target is not known. Germline trimming cut 2 bases from V and 6 bases from J; bases unmatched to any gene: 7. The CDR3 spans 14 residues. The germline CDR1 and CDR2 sequences are DFQATT and SNEGSKA (reference sequence). MiXCR, applied by TCRdb to the 5' RACE reads, yields one record per CDR3 protein. The sample lists under 400,000 distinct CDR3 sequences, roughly 9% occurring once. This TCR was recovered from a woman in her forties or fifties in good health. Sequencing was carried out using naive T cells sorted from blood. The rearrangement joins TRBV20-1 to TRBJ2-1, with 7 bases aligning to TRBD1. The CDR3 reads CSARRDTGANEQFF. DNA for the CDR3: TGCAGTGCTAGAAGGGACACAGGGGCCAATGAGCAGTTCTTC.